This passage covers 27 T cell receptor beta chains from one sample sequenced in a study of regulatory T cells. Amplification used 52 TRBV primers and 13 TRBJ primers. Generated by immunoSEQ multiplex PCR, the TCRdb table keeps only in-frame clones and is missing some. The sample lists about 2,100 clones, about 67% occurring once. Sequences were obtained from CD8+ T cells sorted from blood. The origin of the receptors is a person aged 25 to 39 with CD3G deficiency.

This rearrangement joins TRBV11-2 to TRBJ2-7, with 10 bases that match TRBD1. CDR1 is SGHAT and CDR2 is FQNNGV in the germline V gene. With V trimmed by 1 base and J by 7 bases, 7 bases remained unmatched. This CDR3 is built from 15 residues. CDR3 region: CASSLGQGASWEQYF. The CDR3 nucleotides read TGTGCCAGCAGCTTAGGACAGGGGGCGTCGTGGGAGCAGTACTTC.

The J gene is TRBJ2-7, the V gene TRBV28; 9 nucleotides match TRBD1. The CDR3 length is 16 residues. V trimming: 5 bases; J trimming: 2 bases; junction bases outside the gene matches: 10. The germline V gene has CDR1 MDHEN and CDR2 SYDVKM. The CDR3 DNA sequence: TGTGCCAGCAGTGAAACAGGGGGCCCTCAAACCTACGAGCAGTACTTC. Amino acids: CASSETGGPQTYEQYF.

The V and J genes are TRBV28 and TRBJ2-7; possible D gene TRBD2, 5 bases. V lost 3 bases to trimming and J lost 0 bases, with 9 bases between them. This CDR3 region has 14 residues. Germline V gene data show CDR1 as MDHEN and CDR2 as SYDVKM. CDR3 bases: TGTGCCAGCAGTTTTGGTGAGGGCTCCTACGAGCAGTACTTC. Protein sequence: CASSFGEGSYEQYF.

This chain links TRBV28 with TRBJ2-7; tentative D call: TRBD2 (6 bases). In germline, CDR1 is MDHEN, CDR2 SYDVKM. This CDR3 region has 18 residues. Trimming removed 4 bases from V and 2 bases from J, with 24 bases in between. The chain's CDR3 is CASSSAARRGGAAYEQYF. The CDR3 DNA follows: TGTGCCAGCAGTTCCGCCGCTCGGAGGGGCGGCGCGGCCTACGAGCAGTACTTC. The entire variable domain, with the rest obtained from reference TRBV28 and TRBJ2-7, is as follows: DVKVTQSSRYLVKRTGEKVFLECVQDMDHENMFWYRQDPGLGLRLIYFSYDVKMKEKGDIPEGYSVSREKKERFSLILESASTNQTSMYLCASSSAARRGGAAYEQYFGPGTRLTVT.

This clone was seen more than once but under ten times. The V and J genes are TRBV5-1 and TRBJ2-7; D is perhaps TRBD1 (5 bases). The V gene lost 0 bases and the J gene lost 3 bases, with 16 bases spanning the gap. The germline gives CDR1 SGHRS, CDR2 YFSETQ. The CDR3 consists of 16 residues. As DNA, the CDR3 is TGCGCCAGCAGCTTGGCCCCGGTAGGGGAAGGCTACGAGCAGTACTTC. Protein sequence: CASSLAPVGEGYEQYF.

The chain joins TRBV28 to TRBJ2-7, with 9 bases lining up with TRBD2. CDR3 length: 13 residues. Germline loops: CDR1 MDHEN, CDR2 SYDVKM. Losses at the gene ends were 2 bases for V and 4 bases for J; bases not matched to a gene: 0. The CDR3 coding sequence is TGTGCCAGCAGTTTAAGCGGGAGGTACGAGCAGTACTTC. Translation gives CASSLSGRYEQYF.

This clone has only a few counts. The V and J genes are TRBV6-1 and TRBJ2-7; D ambiguous. The ends were cut back, 1 base at V and 7 bases at J, with 11 bases in the middle. Germline V gene data show CDR1 as MNHNS and CDR2 as SASEGT. This CDR3 is built from 13 residues. For the CDR3, the DNA is TGTGCCAGCAGTGAAGGTAAAGGTTTAGAGCAGTACTTC. Protein sequence: CASSEGKGLEQYF.

This clone has a handful of counts. This chain links TRBV7-9 with TRBJ2-5; D gene unclear. This CDR3 is built from 15 residues. Germline V gives CDR1 SEHNR, CDR2 FQNEAQ (reference sequence). The ends were cut back, 5 bases at V and 5 bases at J, with 18 bases in the middle. In nucleotides, the CDR3 is TGTGCCAGCAGCCCCCCGGTTACCCACGGGGAGACCCAGTACTTC. This encodes CASSPPVTHGETQYF.

V and J are TRBV28 and TRBJ1-2, with D unclear. Germline V gene data show CDR1 as MDHEN and CDR2 as SYDVKM. The CDR3 has 14 amino acids. V lost 5 bases to trimming and J lost 3 bases, with 13 bases between them. CDR3 DNA: TGTGCCAGCAGTACCTTCGGACGGCACTATGGCTACACCTTC. Residues: CASSTFGRHYGYTF.

The V call is TRBV25-1, the J call TRBJ1-1; TRBD1 matches 7 bases. Germline assignment: CDR1 MGHDK and CDR2 SYGVNS. Germline trimming cut 8 bases from V and 3 bases from J; bases unmatched to any gene: 9. The CDR3 extends over 14 amino acids. The CDR3 reads CASQGEWDDTEAFF. The CDR3 DNA follows: TGTGCCAGCCAGGGGGAGTGGGACGACACTGAAGCTTTCTTT.

The chain has TRBV28 and TRBJ1-2; D possibly corresponds to TRBD1 (6 bases). The germline gives CDR1 MDHEN, CDR2 SYDVKM. V shed 2 bases and J shed 3 bases, with 10 bases lying between them. CDR3 size: 14 residues. CDR3 protein: CASSLETGYYGYTF. CDR3 coding DNA: TGTGCCAGCAGTTTAGAGACAGGATACTATGGCTACACCTTC.

This clone appeared once. This chain links TRBV28 with TRBJ2-7; no reliable D call. Deletions cut 2 bases from V and 6 bases from J, with 14 bases between. Looked up from germline, CDR1 is MDHEN and CDR2 is SYDVKM. The CDR3 extends over 14 amino acids. In DNA, the CDR3 is TGTGCCAGCAGTTTAGGCCAGTATTATGCCGAGCAGTACTTC. It codes for CASSLGQYYAEQYF. Filled out from reference TRBV28 and TRBJ2-7, the complete variable domain reads DVKVTQSSRYLVKRTGEKVFLECVQDMDHENMFWYRQDPGLGLRLIYFSYDVKMKEKGDIPEGYSVSREKKERFSLILESASTNQTSMYLCASSLGQYYAEQYFGPGTRLTVT.

The rearrangement links TRBV11-2 to TRBJ2-4; 7 nucleotides align to TRBD2. This CDR3 contains 15 residues. CDR1 and CDR2 (germline): SGHAT, FQNNGV. The J segment lost 0 bases and the V segment lost 5 bases, leaving 4 bases of the junction unmatched. The DNA of the CDR3 is TGTGCCAGCAGCGGGGGGGAATTAGCCAAAAACATTCAGTACTTC. Amino acid sequence: CASSGGELAKNIQYF.

V and J are TRBV11-2 and TRBJ2-7; D remains ambiguous. V lost 3 bases to trimming and J lost 7 bases, with 7 bases between them. Germline CDR1 is SGHAT and CDR2 is FQNNGV. This CDR3 has 11 amino acids. The CDR3 nucleotides read TGTGCCAGCAGCTTCGGAAAAGAGCAGTACTTC. Its translation is CASSFGKEQYF.

The chain carries TRBV28 and TRBJ1-4, with 9 positions matching TRBD1. This CDR3 has 16 amino acids. The ends lost 5 bases at V and 3 bases at J; junction bases unmatched: 7. Per the germline V gene, CDR1 is MDHEN and CDR2 is SYDVKM. DNA of the CDR3: TGTGCCAGCAGTGCCGGGACAGGGTTCCCTAATGAAAAACTGTTTTTT. Protein sequence: CASSAGTGFPNEKLFF.

The table lists this clone with a count of one. The chain is built from TRBV7-9 and TRBJ2-1; 8 bases align to TRBD1. The CDR3 totals 15 residues. V shed 3 bases and J 4 bases; nucleotides not matched to a gene: 5. CDR1 and CDR2 (germline): SEHNR, FQNEAQ (reference sequence). The CDR3 sequence is CASSLTGALYNEQFF. In DNA, the CDR3 is TGTGCCAGCAGCTTGACAGGGGCTCTTTACAATGAGCAGTTCTTC.

This sequence joins TRBV28 and TRBJ2-7; D remains unclear. V lost 5 bases and J lost 6, with 23 bases in between. The CDR3 loop spans 16 amino acids. Germline loops: CDR1 MDHEN, CDR2 SYDVKM. CDR3 nucleotides: TGTGCCAGCAGTGCCCCTTCACGTGCCGGCGGCTTCGAGCAGTACTTC. Residues: CASSAPSRAGGFEQYF.

Points on this clone: The conserved phenylalanine or tryptophan is not found at the CDR3 terminus, so this likely reflects a read error. V is TRBV7-9 and J is TRBJ1-1; maybe TRBD1 (6 bases). Per the germline V gene, CDR1 is SEHNR and CDR2 is FQNEAQ (reference sequence). The CDR3 sequence is 14 residues long. Trimming left V 3 bases short and J 1 base short, with 9 bases between. The CDR3 DNA follows: TGTGCCAGCAGCTTTGGACAGCCGAACACTGAAGCTTTCCTT. It encodes CASSFGQPNTEAFL.

J is TRBJ2-2 and V is TRBV7-6, with D possibly TRBD2 on 6 matching bases. This CDR3 comprises 14 residues. V was shortened by 2 bases and J by 6 bases, with 10 bases between the two germline ends. Germline V lookup: CDR1 SGHVS, CDR2 FNYEAQ. The CDR3 loop reads CASSLHRGAGELFF. The CDR3 DNA follows: TGTGCCAGCAGCTTACATCGCGGGGCCGGGGAGCTGTTTTTT.

The rearrangement links TRBV11-2 to TRBJ2-1; D may be TRBD2 (7 bases). With 5 bases removed from V and 6 bases from J, the gap between germline ends came to 14 bases. This CDR3 region has 14 residues. Germline CDR1 and CDR2: SGHAT and FQNNGV. CDR3 loop: CASSVGGGRNEQFF. The CDR3 bases are TGTGCCAGCAGCGTAGGGGGGGGGCGCAATGAGCAGTTCTTC.

The rearrangement uses TRBV6-1 and TRBJ2-7; D possibly corresponds to TRBD1 (6 bases). Deletions cut 2 bases from V and 4 bases from J, with 15 bases between. Germline CDR1 and CDR2: MNHNS and SASEGT. This CDR3 has 15 amino acids. CDR3 nucleotide sequence: TGTGCCAGCAGTGAACCCGTCGAACAGGGTTACGAGCAGTACTTC. The encoded protein is CASSEPVEQGYEQYF.

V gene TRBV30 combines with J gene TRBJ2-7; maybe TRBD1 (5 bases). Trimming took off 0 bases at V and 4 bases at J, with 10 bases between the two ends. Germline values: CDR1 GTSNPN, CDR2 SVGIG (reference sequence). This CDR3 spans 13 amino acids. This CDR3 is CAWSVGVGYEQYF. CDR3 sequence (DNA): TGTGCCTGGAGTGTAGGGGTCGGATACGAGCAGTACTTC. The full variable domain, in which reference TRBV30 and TRBJ2-7 provide the parts outside the CDR3, is SQTIHQWPATLVQPVGSPLSLECTVEGTSNPNLYWYRQAAGRGLQLLFYSVGIGQISSEVPQNLSASRPQDRQFILSSKKLLLSDSGFYLCAWSVGVGYEQYFGPGTRLTVT.

The sample holds a few counts of this clone. The rearrangement links TRBV11-2 to TRBJ2-7; either TRBD1 or TRBD2 may fit D (5 bases each). This CDR3 contains 16 residues. The V end was cut by 5 bases, the J end by 6 bases, with 23 bases between. CDR1 and CDR2 (germline): SGHAT, FQNNGV. The CDR3, as DNA: TGTGCCAGCAGCCCACACACGGGGCCGAGTGGAGGCGAGCAGTACTTC. Translation: CASSPHTGPSGGEQYF.

V and J are TRBV6-1 and TRBJ1-4; possibly TRBD1 for D (5 bases). Germline loops: CDR1 MNHNS, CDR2 SASEGT. Trimming removed 8 bases from V and 0 bases from J, with 13 bases in between. CDR3 length equals 15 residues. CDR3 DNA sequence: TGTGCCAGCGGTACAGGACCAGCAACTAATGAAAAACTGTTTTTT. This encodes CASGTGPATNEKLFF.

This clone was counted a single time. The gene calls are TRBV11-2 and TRBJ1-1, with no clear D. Trimming removed 1 base from V and 1 base from J, with 4 bases in between. Germline V gene sequence: CDR1 SGHAT, CDR2 FQNNGV. The CDR3 extends over 13 amino acids. Here the CDR3 DNA reads TGTGCCAGCAGCTTAGGACCGAACACTGAAGCTTTCTTT. Translation gives CASSLGPNTEAFF.

The chain couples TRBV4-1 to TRBJ1-2; 7 bases line up with TRBD1. Germline V CDR1 and CDR2: MGHRA, YSYEKL. The CDR3 spans 14 residues. J lost 3 bases, V lost 5 bases, and 6 bases had no gene match. This CDR3 reads CASSSRDSDYGYTF. CDR3 nucleotides: TGCGCCAGCAGCTCCCGGGACAGCGACTATGGCTACACCTTC.

The rearrangement uses TRBV27 and TRBJ1-6; 7 bases match TRBD1. Germline V lookup: CDR1 MNHEY, CDR2 SMNVEV (reference sequence). Trimming removed 5 bases from V and 6 bases from J; junction bases left unmatched: 4. This CDR3 region has 14 residues. The DNA of the CDR3 is TGTGCCAGCAGTGAACAGGGGTTTAATTCACCCCTCCACTTT. It encodes CASSEQGFNSPLHF.